This record concerns one T cell receptor beta chain sequence. The germline CDR1 and CDR2 sequences are SGHAT and FQNNGV. The CDR3 runs 15 residues. The germline V and J ends were trimmed by 5 bases and 4 bases, with 17 bases remaining between them. Produced via immunoSEQ multiplex PCR; TCRdb's table is partial and in-frame only. The profile shows roughly 340,000 clones, around 87% of them singletons. This entry comes from a study of blood T cell repertoires in COVID-19. Overall study: The United States, Italy and Spain supplied acute and convalescent COVID-19 samples. T cells, B-cell-depleted T cells, or PBMCs supplied cDNA or gDNA.

This clonotype originated in a woman in her 50s with COVID-19, enrolled during active disease. V usage is TRBV11-2 and J usage is TRBJ1-1; D uncertain. Sequencing was done on a sample of peripheral blood. The CDR3 sequence is CASSPGIRVSTEAFF. CDR3 DNA sequence: TGTGCCAGCAGCCCCGGGATACGTGTGTCCACTGAAGCTTTCTTT.